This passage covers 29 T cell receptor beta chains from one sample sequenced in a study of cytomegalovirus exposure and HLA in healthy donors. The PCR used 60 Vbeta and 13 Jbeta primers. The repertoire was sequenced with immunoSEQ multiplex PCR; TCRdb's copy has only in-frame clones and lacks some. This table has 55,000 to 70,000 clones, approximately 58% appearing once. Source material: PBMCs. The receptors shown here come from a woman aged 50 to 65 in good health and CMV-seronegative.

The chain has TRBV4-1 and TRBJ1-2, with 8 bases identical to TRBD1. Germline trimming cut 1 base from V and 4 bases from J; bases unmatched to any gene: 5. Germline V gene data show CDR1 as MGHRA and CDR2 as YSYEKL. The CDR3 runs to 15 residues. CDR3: CASSQGEDRVYGYTF. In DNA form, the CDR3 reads TGCGCCAGCAGCCAAGGGGAGGACAGGGTCTATGGCTACACCTTC.

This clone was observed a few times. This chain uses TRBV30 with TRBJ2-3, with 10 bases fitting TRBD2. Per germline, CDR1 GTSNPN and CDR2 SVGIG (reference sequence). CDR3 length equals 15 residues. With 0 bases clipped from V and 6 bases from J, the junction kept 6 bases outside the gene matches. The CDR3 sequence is CAWSVLAGPGDTQYF. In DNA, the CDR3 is TGTGCCTGGAGTGTACTAGCGGGACCTGGGGATACGCAGTATTTT.

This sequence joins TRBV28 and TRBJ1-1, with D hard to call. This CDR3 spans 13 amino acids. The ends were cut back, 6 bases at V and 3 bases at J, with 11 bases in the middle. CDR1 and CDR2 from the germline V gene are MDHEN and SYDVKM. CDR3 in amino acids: CASRAHGDTEAFF. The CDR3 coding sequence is TGTGCCAGCAGAGCCCACGGGGACACTGAAGCTTTCTTT.

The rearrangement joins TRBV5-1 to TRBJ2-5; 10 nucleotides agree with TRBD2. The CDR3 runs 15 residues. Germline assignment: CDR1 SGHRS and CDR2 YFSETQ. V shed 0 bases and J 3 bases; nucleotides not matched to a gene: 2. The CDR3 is CASSLVLAGEETQYF. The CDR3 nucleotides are TGCGCCAGCAGCTTGGTTCTAGCGGGAGAAGAGACCCAGTACTTC.

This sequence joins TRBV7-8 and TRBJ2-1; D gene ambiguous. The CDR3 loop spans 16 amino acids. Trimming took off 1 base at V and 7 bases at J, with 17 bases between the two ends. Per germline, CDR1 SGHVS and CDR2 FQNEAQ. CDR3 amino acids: CASSLEAGPTGNEQFF. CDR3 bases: TGTGCCAGCAGCTTAGAGGCAGGCCCCACTGGGAATGAGCAGTTCTTC.

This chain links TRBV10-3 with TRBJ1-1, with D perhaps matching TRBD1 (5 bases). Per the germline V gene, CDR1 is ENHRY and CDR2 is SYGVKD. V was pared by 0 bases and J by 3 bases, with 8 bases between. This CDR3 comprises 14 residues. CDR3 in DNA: TGTGCCATCAGTGAGTCGGGCAGGGACACTGAAGCTTTCTTT. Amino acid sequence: CAISESGRDTEAFF.

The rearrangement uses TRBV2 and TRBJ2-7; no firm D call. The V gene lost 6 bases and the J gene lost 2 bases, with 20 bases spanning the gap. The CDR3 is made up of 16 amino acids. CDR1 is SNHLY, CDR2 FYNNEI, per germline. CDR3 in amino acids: CASSSFSETPTYEQYF. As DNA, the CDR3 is TGTGCCAGCAGCTCCTTTTCCGAGACACCTACCTACGAGCAGTACTTC.

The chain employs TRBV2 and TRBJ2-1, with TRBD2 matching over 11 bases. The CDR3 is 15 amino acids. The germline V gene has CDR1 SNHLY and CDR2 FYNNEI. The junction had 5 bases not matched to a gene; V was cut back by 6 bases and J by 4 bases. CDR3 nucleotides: TGTGCCAGCAGGACTAGCGGGGACCTTTACAATGAGCAGTTCTTC. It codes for CASRTSGDLYNEQFF.

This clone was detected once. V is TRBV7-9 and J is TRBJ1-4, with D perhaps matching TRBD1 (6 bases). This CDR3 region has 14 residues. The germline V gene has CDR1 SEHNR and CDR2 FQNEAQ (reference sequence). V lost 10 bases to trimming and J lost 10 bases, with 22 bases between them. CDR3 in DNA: TGTGCCACCCTCCCAAACGGGGGAGGGGGAAAACTGTTTTTT. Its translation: CATLPNGGGGKLFF.

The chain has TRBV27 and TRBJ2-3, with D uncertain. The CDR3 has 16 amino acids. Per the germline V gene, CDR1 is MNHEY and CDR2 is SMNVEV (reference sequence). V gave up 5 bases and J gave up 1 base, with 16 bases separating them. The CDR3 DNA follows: TGTGCCAGCAGTCCATGGAGTAGGCGAGGCACAGATACGCAGTATTTT. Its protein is CASSPWSRRGTDTQYF.

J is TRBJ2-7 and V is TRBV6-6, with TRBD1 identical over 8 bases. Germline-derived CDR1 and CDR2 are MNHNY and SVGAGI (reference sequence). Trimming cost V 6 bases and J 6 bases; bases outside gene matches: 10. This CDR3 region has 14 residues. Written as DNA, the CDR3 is TGTGCCAGCAGACCAGGGGGCTGGGGGCGCGAGCAGTACTTC. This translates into CASRPGGWGREQYF.

The CDR3, as DNA: TGCGCCAGCAGCCAAGGGCTCTCAGATACGCAGTATTTT. Encoded protein: CASSQGLSDTQYF. J is TRBJ2-3 and V is TRBV4-3, with D uncertain. This CDR3 is built from 13 residues. V lost 1 base, J lost 4 bases, and 6 bases lay in between. Germline CDR1 and CDR2: LGHNA and YSLEER.

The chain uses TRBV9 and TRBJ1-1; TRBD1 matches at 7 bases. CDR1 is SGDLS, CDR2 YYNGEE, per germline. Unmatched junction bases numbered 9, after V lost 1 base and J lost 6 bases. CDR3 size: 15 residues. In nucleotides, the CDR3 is TGTGCCAGCAGCGTAAATTCTCGACAGGGCGCTGAAGCTTTCTTT. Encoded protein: CASSVNSRQGAEAFF.

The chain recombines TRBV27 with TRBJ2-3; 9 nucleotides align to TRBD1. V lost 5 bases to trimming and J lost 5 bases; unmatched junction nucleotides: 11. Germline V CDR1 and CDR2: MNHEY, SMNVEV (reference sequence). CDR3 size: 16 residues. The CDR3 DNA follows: TGTGCCAGCAGTCCGACACAGGGGGCTGGTGGAGATACGCAGTATTTT. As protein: CASSPTQGAGGDTQYF.

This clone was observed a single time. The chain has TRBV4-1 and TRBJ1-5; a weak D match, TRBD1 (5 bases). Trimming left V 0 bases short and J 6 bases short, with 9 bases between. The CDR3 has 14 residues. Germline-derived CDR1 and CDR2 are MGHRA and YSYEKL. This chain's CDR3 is CASSQDQGTQPQHF. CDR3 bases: TGCGCCAGCAGCCAAGATCAGGGTACTCAGCCCCAGCATTTT.

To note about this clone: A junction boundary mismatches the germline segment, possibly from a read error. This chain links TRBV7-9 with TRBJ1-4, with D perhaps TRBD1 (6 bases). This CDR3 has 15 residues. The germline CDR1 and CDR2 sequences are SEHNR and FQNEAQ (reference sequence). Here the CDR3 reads CSSSVGGRDEEKLFF. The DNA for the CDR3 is TGTTCCAGCAGCGTGGGGGGGCGCGATGAAGAAAAACTGTTTTTT.

Here the CDR3 reads CASSLRGPNQPQHF. The CDR3 bases are TGTGCCAGCAGCTTAAGAGGTCCCAATCAGCCCCAGCATTTT. The rearrangement links TRBV13 to TRBJ1-5; D is uncertain. The V end was cut by 2 bases, the J end by 3 bases, with 8 bases between. CDR1 and CDR2 from the germline V gene are PRHDT and FYEKMQ (reference sequence). The CDR3 runs to 14 residues.

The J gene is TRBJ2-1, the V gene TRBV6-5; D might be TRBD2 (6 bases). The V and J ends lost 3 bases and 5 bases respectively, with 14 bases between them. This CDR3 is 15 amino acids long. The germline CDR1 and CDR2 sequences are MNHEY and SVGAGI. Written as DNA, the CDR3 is TGTGCCAGCAGTTATGGAGGGACGAAAAACAATGAGCAGTTCTTC. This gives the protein CASSYGGTKNNEQFF.

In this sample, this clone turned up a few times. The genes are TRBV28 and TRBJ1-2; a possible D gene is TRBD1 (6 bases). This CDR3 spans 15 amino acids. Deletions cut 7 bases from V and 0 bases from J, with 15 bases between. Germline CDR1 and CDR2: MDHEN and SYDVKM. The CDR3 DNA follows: TGTGCCAGCACCTATCCGGGACACTCTAACTATGGCTACACCTTC. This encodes CASTYPGHSNYGYTF.

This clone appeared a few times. The CDR3 protein is CASIDLRRGSDTEAFF. The CDR3 DNA reads TGTGCCAGCATCGATTTACGGAGAGGATCGGACACTGAAGCTTTCTTT. V and J are TRBV2 and TRBJ1-1; the D is unclear. Germline loops: CDR1 SNHLY, CDR2 FYNNEI. The CDR3 runs 16 residues. The germline V and J ends were trimmed by 7 bases and 3 bases, with 21 bases remaining between them.

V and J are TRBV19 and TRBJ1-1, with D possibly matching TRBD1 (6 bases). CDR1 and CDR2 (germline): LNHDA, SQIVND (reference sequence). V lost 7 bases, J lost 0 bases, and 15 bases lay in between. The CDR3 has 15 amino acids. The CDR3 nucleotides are TGTGCCAGTATCCCCACGGGACAAATGAACACTGAAGCTTTCTTT. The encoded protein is CASIPTGQMNTEAFF.

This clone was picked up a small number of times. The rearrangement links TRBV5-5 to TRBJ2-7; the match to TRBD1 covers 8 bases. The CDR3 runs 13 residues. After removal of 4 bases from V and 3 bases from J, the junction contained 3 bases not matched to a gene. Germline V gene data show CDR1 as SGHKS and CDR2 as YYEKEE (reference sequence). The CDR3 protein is CASSRDRNYEQYF. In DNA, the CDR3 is TGTGCCAGCAGCAGGGACAGGAACTACGAGCAGTACTTC.

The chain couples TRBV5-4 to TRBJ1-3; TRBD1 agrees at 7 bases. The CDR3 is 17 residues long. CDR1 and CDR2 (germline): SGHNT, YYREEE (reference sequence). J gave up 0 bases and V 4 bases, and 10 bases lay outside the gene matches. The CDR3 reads CASSNPGWDSSGNTIYF. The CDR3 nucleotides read TGTGCCAGCAGCAACCCCGGATGGGACAGCTCTGGAAACACCATATATTTT.

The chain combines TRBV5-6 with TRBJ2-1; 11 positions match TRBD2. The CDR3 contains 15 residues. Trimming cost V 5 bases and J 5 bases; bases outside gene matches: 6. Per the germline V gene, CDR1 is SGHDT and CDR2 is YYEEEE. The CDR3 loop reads CASSSTSGVDNEQFF. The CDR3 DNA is TGTGCCAGCAGTTCGACTAGCGGGGTGGACAATGAGCAGTTCTTC.

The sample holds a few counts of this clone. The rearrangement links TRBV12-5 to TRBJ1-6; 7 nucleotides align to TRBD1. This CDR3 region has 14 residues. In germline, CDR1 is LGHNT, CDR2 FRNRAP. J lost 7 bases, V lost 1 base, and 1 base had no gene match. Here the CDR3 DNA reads TGTGCTAGTGGTTTGGGACAGGGAAATTCACCCCTCCACTTT. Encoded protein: CASGLGQGNSPLHF.

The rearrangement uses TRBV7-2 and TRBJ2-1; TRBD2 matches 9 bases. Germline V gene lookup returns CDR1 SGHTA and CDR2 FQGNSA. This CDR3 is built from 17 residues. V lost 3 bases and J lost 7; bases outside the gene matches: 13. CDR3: CASSFSGTSWFKNEQFF. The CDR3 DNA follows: TGTGCCAGCAGCTTTTCCGGGACTAGCTGGTTCAAAAATGAGCAGTTCTTC.

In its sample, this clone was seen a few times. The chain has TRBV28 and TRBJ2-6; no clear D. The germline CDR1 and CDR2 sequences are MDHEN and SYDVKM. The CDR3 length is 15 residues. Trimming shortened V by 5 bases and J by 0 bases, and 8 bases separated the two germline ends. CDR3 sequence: CASSLDNSGANVLTF. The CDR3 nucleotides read TGTGCCAGCAGTCTCGACAACTCTGGGGCCAACGTCCTGACTTTC.

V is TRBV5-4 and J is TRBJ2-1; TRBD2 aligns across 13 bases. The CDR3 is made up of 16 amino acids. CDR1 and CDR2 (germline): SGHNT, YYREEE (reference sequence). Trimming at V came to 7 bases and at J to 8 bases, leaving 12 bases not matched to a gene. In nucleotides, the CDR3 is TGTGCCAGCTATCTTAGGACTAGCGGGAGTGGGGATGAGCAGTTCTTC. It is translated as CASYLRTSGSGDEQFF.

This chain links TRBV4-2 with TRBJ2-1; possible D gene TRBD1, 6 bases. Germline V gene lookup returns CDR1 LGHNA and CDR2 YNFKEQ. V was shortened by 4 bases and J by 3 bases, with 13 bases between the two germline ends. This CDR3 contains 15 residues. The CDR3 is CASSRTGTIYNEQFF. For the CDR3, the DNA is TGTGCCAGCAGCCGTACAGGGACCATCTACAATGAGCAGTTCTTC.